This T cell receptor beta chain comes out of a study of cytomegalovirus exposure and HLA in healthy donors. TCRdb keeps only in-frame clones here, not all; method: immunoSEQ multiplex PCR. The sample comprises 130,000 to 150,000 clones, 80% to 90% of which are singletons, and roughly 9.3% rests with the top ten. Separate from the roughly 700-subject first cohort was the roughly 120-subject validation cohort, to which the donors belonged. Concerning this clone itself: Antigen: not known.

The study, taken as a whole, reports: In vitro experiments confirmed that three CMV-associated chains were specific for CMV antigens. There were 160 or so TCR beta chains listed as cytomegalovirus-associated.

CDR3 length equals 13 residues. The V and J ends lost 1 base and 6 bases respectively, with 8 bases between them. Germline V gene lookup returns CDR1 SSHAT and CDR2 FNYEAQ (reference sequence). The receptor was derived from a woman under 30 in good health and CMV-seropositive. V and J are TRBV7-7 and TRBJ2-3, with a possible D match to TRBD2 (5 bases). Sequencing input: PBMCs. Here the CDR3 reads CASSLETTDTQYF. CDR3 nucleotide sequence: TGTGCCAGCAGCTTAGAGACTACCGATACGCAGTATTTT.